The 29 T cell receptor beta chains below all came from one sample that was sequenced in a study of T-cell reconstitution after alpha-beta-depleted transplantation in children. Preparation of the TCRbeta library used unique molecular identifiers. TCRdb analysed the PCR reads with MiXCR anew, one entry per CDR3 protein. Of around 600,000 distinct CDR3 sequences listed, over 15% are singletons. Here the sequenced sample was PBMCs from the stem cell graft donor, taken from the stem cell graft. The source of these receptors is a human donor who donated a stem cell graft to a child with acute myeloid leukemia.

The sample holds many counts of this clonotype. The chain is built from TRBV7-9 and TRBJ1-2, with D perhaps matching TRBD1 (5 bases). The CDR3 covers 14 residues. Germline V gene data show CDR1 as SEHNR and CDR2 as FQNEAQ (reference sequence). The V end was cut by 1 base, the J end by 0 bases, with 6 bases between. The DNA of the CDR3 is TGTGCCAGCAGCTTAGGGGGCGCTAACTATGGCTACACCTTC. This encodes CASSLGGANYGYTF. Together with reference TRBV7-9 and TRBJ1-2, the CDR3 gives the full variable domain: DTGVSQNPRHKITKRGQNVTFRCDPISEHNRLYWYRQTLGQGPEFLTYFQNEAQLEKSRLLSDRFSAERPKGSFSTLEIQRTEQGDSAMYLCASSLGGANYGYTFGSGTRLTVV.

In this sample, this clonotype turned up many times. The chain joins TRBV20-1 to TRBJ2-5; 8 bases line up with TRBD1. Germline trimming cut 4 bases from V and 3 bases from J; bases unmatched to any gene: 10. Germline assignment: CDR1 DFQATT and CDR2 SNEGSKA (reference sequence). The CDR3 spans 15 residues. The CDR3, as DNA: TGCAGTGCTACTGACAGGGGAAGTGATGAAGAGACCCAGTACTTC. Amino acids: CSATDRGSDEETQYF.

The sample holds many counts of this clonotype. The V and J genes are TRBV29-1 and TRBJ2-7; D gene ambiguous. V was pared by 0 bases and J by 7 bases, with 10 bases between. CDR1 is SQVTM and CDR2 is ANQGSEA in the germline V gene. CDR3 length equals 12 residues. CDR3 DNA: TGCAGCGTTGAAGATGGGTCTGAAGAGCAGTACTTC. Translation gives CSVEDGSEEQYF.

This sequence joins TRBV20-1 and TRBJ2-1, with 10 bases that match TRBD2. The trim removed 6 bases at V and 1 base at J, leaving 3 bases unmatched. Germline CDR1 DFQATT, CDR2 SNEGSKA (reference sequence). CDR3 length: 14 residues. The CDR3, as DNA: TGCAGTGCCAGCGGGGGGGTATCCTACAATGAGCAGTTCTTC. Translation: CSASGGVSYNEQFF.

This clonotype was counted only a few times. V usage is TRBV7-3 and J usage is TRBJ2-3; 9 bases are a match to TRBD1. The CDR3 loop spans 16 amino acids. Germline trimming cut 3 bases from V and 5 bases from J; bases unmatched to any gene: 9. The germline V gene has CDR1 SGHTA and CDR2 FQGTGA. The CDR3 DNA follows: TGTGCCAGCAGCTTCGCAGGACAGGGGCTTCAAGATACGCAGTATTTT. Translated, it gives CASSFAGQGLQDTQYF.

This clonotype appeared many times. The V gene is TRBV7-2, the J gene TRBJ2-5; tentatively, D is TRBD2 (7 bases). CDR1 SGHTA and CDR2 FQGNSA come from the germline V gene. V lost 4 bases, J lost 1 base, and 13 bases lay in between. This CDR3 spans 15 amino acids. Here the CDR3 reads CASSSMRGRQETQYF. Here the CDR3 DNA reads TGTGCCAGCAGCTCCATGCGGGGGCGCCAAGAGACCCAGTACTTC.

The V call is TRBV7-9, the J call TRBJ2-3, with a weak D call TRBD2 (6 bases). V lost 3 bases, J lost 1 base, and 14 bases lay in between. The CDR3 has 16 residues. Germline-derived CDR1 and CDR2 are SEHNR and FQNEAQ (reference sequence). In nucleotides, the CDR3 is TGTGCCAGCAGCTTGTCCACGAGGGAGGGCACAGATACGCAGTATTTT. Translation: CASSLSTREGTDTQYF. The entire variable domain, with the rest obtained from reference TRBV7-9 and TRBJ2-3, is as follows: DTGVSQNPRHKITKRGQNVTFRCDPISEHNRLYWYRQTLGQGPEFLTYFQNEAQLEKSRLLSDRFSAERPKGSFSTLEIQRTEQGDSAMYLCASSLSTREGTDTQYFGPGTRLTVL.

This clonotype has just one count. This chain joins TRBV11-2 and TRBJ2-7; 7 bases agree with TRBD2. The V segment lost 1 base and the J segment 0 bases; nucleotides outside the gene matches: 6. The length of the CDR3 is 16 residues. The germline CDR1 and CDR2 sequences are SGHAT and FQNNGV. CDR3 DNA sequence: TGTGCCAGCAGCTTAGCGAGCGGGGTCTTCTCCTACGAGCAGTACGTC. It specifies CASSLASGVFSYEQYV.

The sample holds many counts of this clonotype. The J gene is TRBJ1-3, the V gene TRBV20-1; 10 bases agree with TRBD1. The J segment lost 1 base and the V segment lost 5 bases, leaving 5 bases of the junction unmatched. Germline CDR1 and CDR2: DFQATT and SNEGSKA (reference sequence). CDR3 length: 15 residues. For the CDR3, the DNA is TGCAGTGCTCTACCGGGACAGGGGTCTGGAAACACCATATATTTT. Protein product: CSALPGQGSGNTIYF.

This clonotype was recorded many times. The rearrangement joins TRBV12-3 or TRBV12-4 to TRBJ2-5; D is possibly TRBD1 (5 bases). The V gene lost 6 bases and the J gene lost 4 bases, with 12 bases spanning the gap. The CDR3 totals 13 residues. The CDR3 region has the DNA TGTGCCAGCAGCCAGTGGGGCGGAGAGACCCAGTACTTC. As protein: CASSQWGGETQYF.

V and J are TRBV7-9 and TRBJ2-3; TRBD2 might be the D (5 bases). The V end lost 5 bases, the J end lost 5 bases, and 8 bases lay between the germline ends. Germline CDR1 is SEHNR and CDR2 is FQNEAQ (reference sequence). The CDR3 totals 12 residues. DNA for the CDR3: TGTGCCAGCAGCCGGGGTCAAGATACGCAGTATTTT. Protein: CASSRGQDTQYF. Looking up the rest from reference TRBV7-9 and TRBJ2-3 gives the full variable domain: DTGVSQNPRHKITKRGQNVTFRCDPISEHNRLYWYRQTLGQGPEFLTYFQNEAQLEKSRLLSDRFSAERPKGSFSTLEIQRTEQGDSAMYLCASSRGQDTQYFGPGTRLTVL.

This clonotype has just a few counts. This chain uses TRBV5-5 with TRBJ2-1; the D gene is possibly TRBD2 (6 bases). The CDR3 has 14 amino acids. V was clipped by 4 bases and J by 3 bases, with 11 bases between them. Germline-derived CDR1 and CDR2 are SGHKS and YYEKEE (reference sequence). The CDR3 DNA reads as TGTGCCAGCAGCCGGGACTGGAGCTACAATGAGCAGTTCTTC. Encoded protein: CASSRDWSYNEQFF.

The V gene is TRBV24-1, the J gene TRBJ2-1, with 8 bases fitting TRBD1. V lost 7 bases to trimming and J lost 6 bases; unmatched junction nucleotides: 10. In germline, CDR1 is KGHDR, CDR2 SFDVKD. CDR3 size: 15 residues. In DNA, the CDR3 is TGTGCCACCAGCCACCGGGACAGGAGTGGCAATGAGCAGTTCTTC. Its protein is CATSHRDRSGNEQFF.

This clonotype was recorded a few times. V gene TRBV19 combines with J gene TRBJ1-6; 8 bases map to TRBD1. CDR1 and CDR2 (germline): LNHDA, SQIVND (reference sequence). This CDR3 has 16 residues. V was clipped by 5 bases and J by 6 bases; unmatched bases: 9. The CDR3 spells CASSPRQGALNSPLHF. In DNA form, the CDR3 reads TGTGCCAGTAGTCCCCGGCAGGGGGCCCTTAATTCACCCCTCCACTTT.

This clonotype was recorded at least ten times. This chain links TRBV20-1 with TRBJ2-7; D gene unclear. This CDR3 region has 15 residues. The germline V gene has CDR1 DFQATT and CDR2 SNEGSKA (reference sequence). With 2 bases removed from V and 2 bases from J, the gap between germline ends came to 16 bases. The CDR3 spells CSARNDRTPAYEQYF. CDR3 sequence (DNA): TGCAGTGCTAGAAATGACCGCACTCCCGCCTACGAGCAGTACTTC.

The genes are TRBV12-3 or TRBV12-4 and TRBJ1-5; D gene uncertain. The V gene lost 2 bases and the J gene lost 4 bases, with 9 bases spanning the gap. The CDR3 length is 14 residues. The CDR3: CASSLIGLNQPQHF. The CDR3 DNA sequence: TGTGCCAGCAGTTTAATTGGCCTTAATCAGCCCCAGCATTTT.

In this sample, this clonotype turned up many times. CDR3 nucleotides: TGTGCCAGCAGCTTGGGCCCGGGGAACCGACAAAAGAACACTGAAGCTTTCTTT. Protein sequence: CASSLGPGNRQKNTEAFF. This sequence joins TRBV5-4 and TRBJ1-1, with D unclear. The germline V gene has CDR1 SGHNT and CDR2 YYREEE (reference sequence). The CDR3 has 18 residues. V was clipped by 0 bases and J by 1 base, with 19 bases between them.

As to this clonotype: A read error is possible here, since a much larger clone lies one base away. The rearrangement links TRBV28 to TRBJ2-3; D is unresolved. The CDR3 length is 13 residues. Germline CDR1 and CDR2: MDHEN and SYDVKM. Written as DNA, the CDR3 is TGTGCCCGCAGTGCCCCTAGCACAGATACGCAGTATTTT. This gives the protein CARSAPSTDTQYF.

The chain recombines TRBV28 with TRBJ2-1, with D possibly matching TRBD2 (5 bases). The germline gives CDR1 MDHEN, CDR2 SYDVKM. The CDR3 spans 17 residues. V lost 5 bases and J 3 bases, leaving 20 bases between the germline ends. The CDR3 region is CASSDSTRILNYNEQFF. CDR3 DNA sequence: TGTGCCAGCAGTGACTCAACTAGGATCCTCAACTACAATGAGCAGTTCTTC.

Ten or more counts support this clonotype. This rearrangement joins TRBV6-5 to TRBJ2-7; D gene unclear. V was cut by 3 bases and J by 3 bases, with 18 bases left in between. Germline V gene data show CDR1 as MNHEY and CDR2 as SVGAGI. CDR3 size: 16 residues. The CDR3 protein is CASSYLRAGDIYEQYF. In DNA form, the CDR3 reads TGTGCCAGCAGTTATCTTAGGGCAGGAGACATCTACGAGCAGTACTTC.

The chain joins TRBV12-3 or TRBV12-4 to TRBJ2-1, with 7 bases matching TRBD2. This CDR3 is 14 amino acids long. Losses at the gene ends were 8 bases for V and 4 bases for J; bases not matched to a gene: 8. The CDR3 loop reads CASEESGVYNEQFF. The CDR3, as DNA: TGTGCCAGCGAAGAAAGCGGGGTATACAATGAGCAGTTCTTC.

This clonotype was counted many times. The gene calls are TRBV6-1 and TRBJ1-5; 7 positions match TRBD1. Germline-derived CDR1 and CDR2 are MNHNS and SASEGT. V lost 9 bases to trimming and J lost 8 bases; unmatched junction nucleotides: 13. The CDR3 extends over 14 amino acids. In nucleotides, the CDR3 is TGTGCCAGTTCACTTACAGGGGTTATAGAGCCCCAGCATTTT. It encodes CASSLTGVIEPQHF.

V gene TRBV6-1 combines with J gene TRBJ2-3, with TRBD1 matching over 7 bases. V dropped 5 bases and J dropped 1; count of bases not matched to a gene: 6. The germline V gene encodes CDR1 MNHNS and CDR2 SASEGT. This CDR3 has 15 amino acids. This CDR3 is CASSKPGQRTDTQYF. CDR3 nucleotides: TGTGCCAGCAGTAAGCCGGGACAGCGCACAGATACGCAGTATTTT.

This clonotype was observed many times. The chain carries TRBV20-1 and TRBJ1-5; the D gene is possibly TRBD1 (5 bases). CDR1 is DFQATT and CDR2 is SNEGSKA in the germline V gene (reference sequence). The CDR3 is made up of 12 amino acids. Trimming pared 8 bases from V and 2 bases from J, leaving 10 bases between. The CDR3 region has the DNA TGCAGTCAGGGCGGCGGCAATCAGCCCCAGCATTTT. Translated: CSQGGGNQPQHF.

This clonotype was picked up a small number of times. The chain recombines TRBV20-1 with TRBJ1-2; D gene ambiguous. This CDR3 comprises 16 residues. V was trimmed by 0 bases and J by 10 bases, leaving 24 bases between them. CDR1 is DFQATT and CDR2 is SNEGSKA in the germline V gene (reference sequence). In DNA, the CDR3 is TGCAGTGCTAGAGATCTCGGGCAGTTCAAGGAGTCGTACTACACCTTC. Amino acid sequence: CSARDLGQFKESYYTF.

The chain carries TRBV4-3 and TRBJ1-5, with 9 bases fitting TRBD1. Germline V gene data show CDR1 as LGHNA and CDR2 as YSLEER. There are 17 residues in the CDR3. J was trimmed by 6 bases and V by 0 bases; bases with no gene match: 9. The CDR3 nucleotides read TGCGCCAGCAGCCAAGATTATAGTGGGACAGGGATTCAGCCCCAGCATTTT. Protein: CASSQDYSGTGIQPQHF.

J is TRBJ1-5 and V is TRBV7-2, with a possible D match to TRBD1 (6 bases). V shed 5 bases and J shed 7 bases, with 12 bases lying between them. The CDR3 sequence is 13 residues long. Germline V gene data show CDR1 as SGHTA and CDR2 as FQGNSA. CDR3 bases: TGTGCCAGCAGCCCGGTAGGGGGACAGCCCCAGCATTTT. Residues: CASSPVGGQPQHF.

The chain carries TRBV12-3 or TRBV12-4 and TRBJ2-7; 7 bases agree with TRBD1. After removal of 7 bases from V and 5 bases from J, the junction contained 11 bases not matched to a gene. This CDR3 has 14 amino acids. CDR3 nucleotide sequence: TGTGCCAGCACCATAGACAGGGTGGGGGACGAGCAGTACTTC. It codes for CASTIDRVGDEQYF.

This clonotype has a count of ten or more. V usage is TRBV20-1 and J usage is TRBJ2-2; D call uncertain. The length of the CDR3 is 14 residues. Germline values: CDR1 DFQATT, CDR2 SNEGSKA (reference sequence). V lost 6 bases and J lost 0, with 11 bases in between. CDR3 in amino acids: CSAPSQTNTGELFF. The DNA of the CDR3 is TGCAGTGCCCCCAGCCAGACGAACACCGGGGAGCTGTTTTTT.